This is a list of T cell receptor beta chains from one sample in a study of cytomegalovirus exposure and HLA in healthy donors. Repertoires were generated with immunoSEQ multiplex PCR, while TCRdb's copy carries only in-frame clones and drops some. The sample holds roughly 130,000 clones, over 80% seen once. Sequenced: PBMCs. The receptors originated from a woman in her thirties in good health and CMV-seropositive. Both conserved end residues are part of each CDR3. D genes are given only for firm matches. Expanded clones get a size class; other rows say once, few or many, or leave the size out.

clone_size d_call j_call v_call cdr3_aa cdr3_nt
NA NA TRBJ2-5 TRBV11-2 CASSARLGYQETQYF TGTGCCAGCAGCGCGAGACTAGGTTACCAAGAGACCCAGTACTTC
NA NA TRBJ2-3 TRBV6-5 CATRGVDTQYF TGTGCCACCCGCGGGGTAGATACGCAGTATTTT
NA NA TRBJ1-2 TRBV6-1 CASEWIREVAGYTF TGTGCCAGCGAATGGATCAGGGAGGTTGCTGGCTACACCTTC
NA TRBD2 TRBJ2-1 TRBV7-3 CASSPRAGTSNLNEQFF TGTGCCAGCAGCCCCCGAGCCGGGACTAGCAACCTCAATGAGCAGTTCTTC
NA TRBD1 TRBJ2-7 TRBV7-9 CASSLVPGQGVKYF TGTGCCAGCAGCTTAGTCCCGGGACAGGGAGTGAAGTACTTC
NA TRBD2 TRBJ2-7 TRBV29-1 CSALLGLAYEQYF TGCAGCGCTCTCTTGGGACTAGCCTACGAGCAGTACTTC
NA NA TRBJ2-2 TRBV4-1 CASSGRAGELFF TGCGCCAGCAGTGGGCGAGCCGGGGAGCTGTTTTTT
NA TRBD2 TRBJ2-7 TRBV6-1 CASSPSGRTHEQYF TGTGCCAGCAGTCCTAGCGGGAGGACCCACGAGCAGTACTTC
NA TRBD2 TRBJ2-1 TRBV10-3 CAISDPLALAGRSTYNEQFF TGTGCCATCAGTGATCCCCTGGCGCTAGCGGGGAGATCTACCTACAATGAGCAGTTCTTC
NA TRBD1 TRBJ2-6 TRBV6-7 CASSYRQGRSGANVLTF TGTGCCAGCAGTTACCGACAGGGAAGGTCTGGGGCCAACGTCCTGACTTTC
NA TRBD2 TRBJ2-1 TRBV29-1 CSVVAGGPINEQFF TGCAGCGTTGTAGCGGGAGGGCCTATCAATGAGCAGTTCTTC
NA NA TRBJ1-5 TRBV2 CASSQVRGGNQPQHF TGTGCCAGCAGCCAAGTCCGGGGGGGAAATCAGCCCCAGCATTTT
few TRBD1 TRBJ1-2 TRBV27 CASSSPDRGLYGYTF TGTGCCAGCAGTTCTCCGGACAGGGGGCTGTATGGCTACACCTTC
NA NA TRBJ1-1 TRBV7-8 CASSYYGGVNTEAFF TGTGCCAGCAGCTATTATGGGGGGGTGAACACTGAAGCTTTCTTT
NA TRBD1 TRBJ2-7 TRBV19 CASSITGAQGASPEQYF TGTGCCAGTAGTATAACCGGGGCACAGGGGGCTTCACCAGAGCAGTACTTC
NA NA TRBJ2-7 TRBV11-3 CASRTLRVAVTYEQYF TGTGCCAGCAGAACCCTTAGAGTGGCGGTTACCTACGAGCAGTACTTC
NA NA TRBJ1-2 TRBV10-3 CAISEHDRIGGYTF TGTGCCATCAGTGAGCATGACAGGATTGGTGGCTACACCTTC
NA TRBD1 TRBJ2-2 TRBV11-3 CASSFTQGADTGELFF TGTGCCAGCAGCTTTACGCAGGGGGCAGACACCGGGGAGCTGTTTTTT
NA NA TRBJ1-3 TRBV11-2 CASRRTVFSGNTIYF TGTGCCAGCAGGCGAACAGTCTTCTCTGGAAACACCATATATTTT
NA NA TRBJ2-1 TRBV29-1 CSVEQDRLGYEQFF TGCAGCGTTGAACAAGACAGGTTGGGGTATGAGCAGTTCTTC
NA NA TRBJ2-1 TRBV9 CASSVGGLNNEQFF TGTGCCAGCAGCGTAGGAGGACTAAACAATGAGCAGTTCTTC
once NA TRBJ2-1 TRBV20-1 CSAPRGWEQFF TGCAGTGCTCCCCGGGGATGGGAGCAGTTCTTC
NA TRBD2 TRBJ2-7 TRBV5-1 CASSLLVGGAAEQYF TGCGCCAGCAGCTTACTGGTCGGGGGGGCCGCCGAGCAGTACTTC
NA NA TRBJ2-5 TRBV18 CASSPRPVETQYF TGTGCCAGCTCACCCCGTCCGGTAGAGACCCAGTACTTC
NA NA TRBJ1-1 TRBV7-9 CASSSTGSGGNTEAFF TGTGCCAGCAGCTCGACCGGGAGTGGGGGGAACACTGAAGCTTTCTTT
NA TRBD1 TRBJ2-7 TRBV5-1 CASRSGTGGLIQYF TGCGCCAGCAGGTCAGGGACAGGGGGATTGATTCAGTACTTC
NA TRBD1 TRBJ2-4 TRBV28 CASTGQGAVNIQYF TGTGCCAGCACCGGACAGGGGGCGGTAAACATTCAGTACTTC
NA TRBD2 TRBJ2-1 TRBV5-1 CASSLGLAGGRYNEQFF TGCGCCAGCAGCTTGGGACTAGCGGGGGGTCGATACAATGAGCAGTTCTTC
once NA TRBJ2-2 TRBV25-1 CASSGGLANTGELFF TGTGCCAGCAGTGGAGGACTGGCGAACACCGGGGAGCTGTTTTTT
NA TRBD1 TRBJ1-5 TRBV15 CATSRDRTGGHQPQHF TGTGCCACCAGCAGAGATCGGACAGGGGGACATCAGCCCCAGCATTTT
NA NA TRBJ2-7 TRBV7-2 CASSLWVGGPEEQYF TGTGCCAGCAGCTTATGGGTGGGAGGTCCTGAGGAGCAGTACTTC
NA TRBD2 TRBJ2-7 TRBV5-4 CASSPTSATYEQYF TGTGCCAGCAGCCCGACTAGCGCAACCTACGAGCAGTACTTC
NA NA TRBJ2-7 TRBV11-2 CASSFRGGYEQYF TGTGCCAGCAGCTTCCGTGGAGGTTACGAGCAGTACTTC
once TRBD1 TRBJ2-5 TRBV5-1 CASSLGAGGGQETQYF TGCGCCAGCAGCTTGGGGGCAGGGGGCGGCCAAGAGACCCAGTACTTC
once NA TRBJ1-6 TRBV2 CASSGQSSYNSPLHF TGTGCCAGCAGTGGACAGAGCTCCTATAATTCACCCCTCCACTTT
NA TRBD1 TRBJ1-4 TRBV11-2 CASSQIGGQGSEKLFF TGTGCCAGCAGCCAAATAGGGGGACAGGGGAGTGAAAAACTGTTTTTT
NA NA TRBJ2-7 TRBV18 CASSPESREQYF TGTGCCAGCTCACCAGAGTCTCGGGAGCAGTACTTC
NA TRBD1 TRBJ1-1 TRBV4-1 CASSQGDRRATEAFF TGCGCCAGCAGCCAAGGGGACAGGCGGGCCACTGAAGCTTTCTTT
NA TRBD2 TRBJ2-1 TRBV5-6 CASSGGLADYNEQFF TGTGCCAGCAGCGGAGGACTAGCCGACTACAATGAGCAGTTCTTC
NA TRBD1 TRBJ1-1 TRBV28 CATRDRGPEAFF TGTGCCACCCGGGACAGGGGGCCTGAAGCTTTCTTT
once NA TRBJ2-4 TRBV6-1 CASSQDSTVDIQYF TGTGCCAGCAGTCAAGACTCTACCGTTGACATTCAGTACTTC
NA TRBD1 TRBJ2-1 TRBV5-4 CASSNWDREYNEQFF TGTGCCAGCAGTAACTGGGACAGGGAATACAATGAGCAGTTCTTC
NA NA TRBJ1-1 TRBV29-1 CSVYRHSEAFF TGCAGCGTTTACCGACACAGTGAAGCTTTCTTT